This is a list of T cell receptor beta chains from one sample in a study of regulatory T cells in long-lasting Graves disease. Each CDR3 protein is one row after TCRdb ran MiXCR on the multiplex PCR reads. The repertoire holds about 460,000 distinct CDR3 sequences, with approximately 22% as singletons. The source material was peripheral blood mononuclear cells (PBMCs), sampled when the disease was refractory, from a patient treated with antithyroid drugs. The source of these receptors is a female donor with Graves disease. Each CDR3 is given with its conserved first and last residue. Fields, in order: D gene, CDR3 length, J gene, V gene, clone size, CDR3 protein, CDR3 DNA. A D gene is named only where the DNA matches it firmly. Part of the rows lack a size; the others show once, few, many or a class for expanded clones.

>NA|14|TRBJ1-3|TRBV7-2|few
CASSYVLGRNTIYF
TGTGCCAGCAGTTATGTCCTGGGTAGGAACACCATATATTTT
>NA|13|TRBJ1-5|TRBV20-1|NA
CSALRGMSQPQHF
TGCAGTGCTTTGAGGGGTATGAGCCAGCCCCAGCATTTT
>NA|13|TRBJ1-4|TRBV13|many
CASSFRQVEKLFF
TGTGCCAGCAGCTTCCGACAGGTAGAAAAACTGTTTTTT
>NA|14|TRBJ2-2|TRBV9|many
CASSVGQNTGELFF
TGTGCCAGCAGTGTGGGACAAAACACCGGGGAGCTGTTTTTT
>TRBD2|13|TRBJ2-3|TRBV20-1|NA
CSGSGGSTDTQYF
TGCAGTGGGAGCGGGGGAAGCACAGATACGCAGTATTTT
>NA|15|TRBJ1-6|TRBV20-1|few
CSARGPGQMNSPLHF
TGCAGTGCTAGGGGGCCGGGGCAGATGAATTCACCCCTCCACTTT
>NA|12|TRBJ2-2|TRBV11-3|many
CASSLIPGELFF
TGTGCCAGCAGCTTAATTCCCGGGGAGCTGTTTTTT
>NA|13|TRBJ1-1|TRBV12-3/TRBV12-4|NA
CASHDGEGTEAFF
TGTGCCAGCCACGATGGGGAAGGCACTGAAGCTTTCTTT
>NA|15|TRBJ2-3|TRBV6-5|few
CASSYSAGDTDTQYF
TGTGCCAGCAGTTACTCGGCAGGGGACACAGATACGCAGTATTTT
>NA|14|TRBJ2-6|TRBV2|many
CATLLVSGANVLTF
TGTGCCACCTTACTGGTCTCTGGGGCCAACGTCCTGACTTTC
>NA|14|TRBJ1-2|TRBV12-3/TRBV12-4|many
CASSFTQRATGYTF
TGTGCCAGCAGTTTTACGCAGAGGGCGACCGGCTACACCTTC
>NA|14|TRBJ1-1|TRBV7-2|many
CASRPGRRGGEAFF
TGTGCCAGCAGACCCGGTAGAAGGGGCGGCGAAGCTTTCTTT
>NA|13|TRBJ2-7|TRBV15|many
CATSRDPGYEQYF
TGTGCCACCAGCCGGGACCCAGGCTACGAGCAGTACTTC
>NA|15|TRBJ2-7|TRBV20-1|many
CSARWEAGRSYEQYF
TGCAGTGCTAGATGGGAGGCGGGCCGGTCCTACGAGCAGTACTTC
>NA|14|TRBJ2-5|TRBV7-9|many
CASSASTGFWWLNF
TGTGCCAGCAGCGCATCTACAGGGTTCTGGTGGTTGAACTTC
>NA|14|TRBJ1-4|TRBV7-9|NA
CASSRDIGDEKLFF
TGTGCCAGCAGCCGGGACATAGGAGATGAAAAACTGTTTTTT
>NA|15|TRBJ1-5|TRBV7-2|few
CASSLGTLGGQPQHF
TGTGCCAGCAGCTTAGGGACTCTCGGCGGTCAGCCCCAGCATTTT
>NA|14|TRBJ2-5|TRBV4-1|NA
CASSQGGLKETQYF
TGCGCCAGCAGCCAAGGGGGACTGAAAGAGACCCAGTACTTC
>NA|13|TRBJ1-5|TRBV2|many
CASTLGGPVPQHF
TGTGCCAGCACCCTTGGGGGGCCGGTGCCCCAGCATTTT
>NA|14|TRBJ2-5|TRBV19|many
CASKVAGNQETQYF
TGTGCCAGTAAGGTTGCGGGAAATCAAGAGACCCAGTACTTC
>TRBD1|14|TRBJ1-2|TRBV11-1|many
CASSPPGTENGYTF
TGTGCCAGCAGCCCCCCCGGGACAGAGAATGGCTACACCTTC
>NA|14|TRBJ2-1|TRBV28|few
CASSLSLGLGEQFF
TGTGCCAGCAGTTTATCCTTGGGACTTGGCGAGCAGTTCTTC
>NA|12|TRBJ2-5|TRBV12-3/TRBV12-4|many
CASSFGTETQYF
TGTGCCAGCAGTTTTGGGACAGAGACCCAGTACTTC
>TRBD2|16|TRBJ2-2|TRBV7-2|NA
CASSLALAENTGELFF
TGTGCCAGCAGCTTAGCACTAGCGGAGAACACCGGGGAGCTGTTTTTT
>NA|16|TRBJ1-1|TRBV19|many
CASNERVGAVNTEAFF
TGTGCCAGTAATGAGCGTGTTGGGGCAGTGAACACTGAAGCTTTCTTT
>NA|14|TRBJ2-7|TRBV2|many
CASSPTYFSYEQYF
TGTGCCAGCAGTCCTACCTACTTCTCCTACGAGCAGTACTTC
>TRBD1|16|TRBJ1-2|TRBV7-2|many
CASSPETGGASYGYTF
TGTGCCAGCAGCCCTGAAACAGGGGGCGCAAGTTATGGCTACACCTTC
>NA|14|TRBJ2-7|TRBV12-3/TRBV12-4|many
CASSQVSGTYEQYF
TGTGCCAGCAGCCAAGTATCGGGGACCTACGAGCAGTACTTC
>NA|17|TRBJ1-5|TRBV12-5|many
CASGLTPGSRARQPQHF
TGTGCTAGTGGTTTGACCCCCGGGTCCCGGGCACGACAGCCCCAGCATTTT
>NA|13|TRBJ2-1|TRBV28|many
CASTLGSAWEQFF
TGTGCCAGCACCTTAGGGTCCGCCTGGGAGCAGTTCTTC
>TRBD1|15|TRBJ1-2|TRBV20-1|NA
CSAARPGQGAGGYTF
TGCAGTGCTGCACGTCCGGGACAGGGGGCCGGTGGCTACACCTTC
>NA|13|TRBJ2-5|TRBV2|many
CASSDPGRETQYF
TGTGCCAGCAGTGACCCGGGAAGAGAGACCCAGTACTTC
>NA|15|TRBJ2-7|TRBV10-3|many
CAISEGDSFSYEQYF
TGTGCCATCAGTGAGGGGGACTCTTTCTCCTACGAGCAGTACTTC
>NA|15|TRBJ2-5|TRBV20-1|many
CSARALRDFAETQYF
TGCAGTGCTAGAGCCCTACGGGACTTCGCGGAGACCCAGTACTTC
>NA|15|TRBJ2-7|TRBV7-3|NA
CASSFQSGPPYEQYF
TGTGCCAGCAGCTTCCAGAGCGGGCCGCCTTACGAGCAGTACTTC
>NA|13|TRBJ2-2|TRBV7-3|NA
CASSLPGSGELFF
TGTGCCAGCAGCCTTCCGGGATCCGGGGAGCTGTTTTTT
>TRBD2|17|TRBJ2-3|TRBV2|NA
CASSEGLAGVDTDTQYF
TGTGCCAGCAGTGAAGGGCTAGCGGGAGTCGACACAGATACGCAGTATTTT
>NA|13|TRBJ1-1|TRBV11-2|many
CASSPGASTEAFF
TGTGCCAGCAGCCCAGGGGCGAGCACTGAAGCTTTCTTT
>NA|16|TRBJ1-4|TRBV12-3/TRBV12-4|many
CASSLADGATNEKLFF
TGTGCCAGCAGTTTGGCTGATGGTGCGACTAATGAAAAACTGTTTTTT
>NA|13|TRBJ1-1|TRBV30|NA
CAWRKGRDTEAFF
TGTGCCTGGAGGAAGGGGAGAGACACTGAAGCTTTCTTT
>NA|13|TRBJ1-4|TRBV4-3|NA
CASSQEPGRGLFF
TGCGCCAGCAGCCAAGAACCGGGTAGGGGGCTGTTTTTT
>NA|14|TRBJ1-1|TRBV11-3|NA
CASSSTARQLEAFF
TGTGCCAGCAGCTCGACGGCCCGACAACTTGAAGCTTTCTTT
>NA|13|TRBJ1-2|TRBV28|many
CASRADLNYGYTF
TGTGCCAGCAGGGCGGACCTTAACTATGGCTACACCTTC
>NA|16|TRBJ1-4|TRBV20-1|few
CSASVGSIATNEKLFF
TGCAGTGCGAGCGTGGGGTCCATCGCAACTAATGAAAAACTGTTTTTT
>NA|13|TRBJ1-1|TRBV6-1|many
CASKRGQNTEAFF
TGTGCCAGCAAGAGGGGTCAAAACACTGAAGCTTTCTTT
>NA|11|TRBJ2-2|TRBV6-1|NA
CATQNTGELFF
TGTGCCACACAGAACACCGGGGAGCTGTTTTTT